Following are 27 T cell receptor beta chains from one sample sequenced in a study of shared clonotypes between healthy human individuals. Positively selected for CCR7, the CD45RO-negative cells used as naive CD8 cells excluded terminally differentiated effector memory CD45RA+ cells. Method: immunoSEQ multiplex PCR; TCRdb's copy keeps in-frame clones and lacks some. The profile shows 600,000 or so clones, about 98% of them singletons. Source material: naive CD8+ T cells sorted from blood. The receptors come from a man aged 25-45 years in good health.

This chain uses TRBV27 with TRBJ2-7; D possibly matches TRBD1 or TRBD2 (6 bases each). Germline lookup yields CDR1 MNHEY and CDR2 SMNVEV (reference sequence). V lost 6 bases to trimming and J lost 4 bases, with 22 bases between them. The CDR3 length is 16 residues. Written as DNA, the CDR3 is TGTGCCAGCAGCCGAGGAGGGACCGAGGGGGATTACGAGCAGTACTTC. Its translation: CASSRGGTEGDYEQYF.

The chain links TRBV21-1 to TRBJ1-5. TRBV21-1 is a documented pseudogene. The CDR3 contains 16 residues. The CDR3 spells CASTPRVVQAYQPQHF. CDR3 DNA: TGTGCCAGCACCCCCCGGGTAGTGCAGGCCTATCAGCCCCAGCATTTT.

In DNA, the CDR3 is TGTGCCAGCAGACCCGACCGATTTCCAGATACGCAGTATTTT. This gives the protein CASRPDRFPDTQYF. The genes are TRBV27 and TRBJ2-3; D is uncertain. The CDR3 spans 14 residues. Germline V gene data show CDR1 as MNHEY and CDR2 as SMNVEV (reference sequence). Trimming took 6 bases from V and 4 from J, leaving 14 bases between them.

The chain carries TRBV27 and TRBJ2-7; no clear D gene. Germline V gene lookup returns CDR1 MNHEY and CDR2 SMNVEV (reference sequence). V lost 4 bases to trimming and J lost 2 bases, with 12 bases between them. The CDR3 consists of 14 residues. DNA for the CDR3: TGTGCCAGCAGTTCGACACCCACTCCCTACGAGCAGTACTTC. Its translation: CASSSTPTPYEQYF.

The CDR3 DNA is TGCAGCGTTGAAGGGAGGGGAAGTAGCGGGAACACCGGGGAGCTGTTTTTT. This codes for CSVEGRGSSGNTGELFF. The chain recombines TRBV29-1 with TRBJ2-2; possibly TRBD2 for D (6 bases). CDR1 is SQVTM and CDR2 is ANQGSEA in the germline V gene. This CDR3 region has 17 residues. V lost 1 base, J lost 1 base, and 16 bases lay in between.

The genes are TRBV30 and TRBJ1-1; the D gene is possibly TRBD1 (5 bases). The V and J ends lost 5 bases and 4 bases respectively, with 11 bases between them. Germline lookup yields CDR1 GTSNPN and CDR2 SVGIG (reference sequence). This CDR3 comprises 12 residues. The DNA of the CDR3 is TGTGCCTGGTTGTCAGGGCCCACTGAAGCTTTCTTT. This codes for CAWLSGPTEAFF.

V gene TRBV29-1 combines with J gene TRBJ1-1; possibly TRBD1 for D (6 bases). Trimming cost V 4 bases and J 5 bases, with 11 bases left between them. There are 12 residues in the CDR3. Looked up from germline, CDR1 is SQVTM and CDR2 is ANQGSEA. The CDR3 loop reads CSVAKGETEAFF. CDR3 sequence (DNA): TGCAGCGTTGCGAAGGGGGAGACTGAAGCTTTCTTT.

The rearrangement links TRBV11-2 to TRBJ2-7; either TRBD1 or TRBD2 may fit D (5 bases each). The CDR3 has 15 residues. Trimming left V 4 bases short and J 0 bases short, with 13 bases between. Germline lookup yields CDR1 SGHAT and CDR2 FQNNGV. The CDR3 spells CASSSVGTVSYEQYF. The CDR3 bases are TGTGCCAGCAGCTCGGTAGGGACCGTCTCCTACGAGCAGTACTTC.

The chain joins TRBV4-1 to TRBJ2-7; the D is unclear. Germline V gives CDR1 MGHRA, CDR2 YSYEKL. CDR3 length equals 14 residues. V was cut by 0 bases and J by 0 bases, with 6 bases left in between. The CDR3: CASSQDPSSYEQYF. The CDR3 region has the DNA TGCGCCAGCAGCCAAGATCCAAGCTCCTACGAGCAGTACTTC.

The genes are TRBV9 and TRBJ2-1; 13 bases fit TRBD2. The CDR3 length is 16 residues. The V segment lost 4 bases and the J segment 6 bases; nucleotides outside the gene matches: 7. The germline V gene has CDR1 SGDLS and CDR2 YYNGEE. CDR3 nucleotides: TGTGCCAGCAGCTTGGGACTAGCGGGAAGCCTCAATGAGCAGTTCTTC. It yields the protein CASSLGLAGSLNEQFF.

The CDR3, as DNA: TGTGCCAGCATGTTTGGGACAGGGGCCTACGAGCAGTACTTC. This encodes CASMFGTGAYEQYF. V is TRBV6-5 and J is TRBJ2-7; TRBD1 aligns across 10 bases. J gave up 2 bases and V 7 bases, and 5 bases lay outside the gene matches. CDR1 is MNHEY, CDR2 SVGAGI, per germline. CDR3 length equals 14 residues.

V usage is TRBV11-2 and J usage is TRBJ2-5; no reliable D call. This CDR3 comprises 16 residues. Germline V lookup: CDR1 SGHAT, CDR2 FQNNGV. V was trimmed by 3 bases and J by 0 bases, leaving 14 bases between them. The CDR3 loop reads CASSLRSILNQETQYF. In DNA form, the CDR3 reads TGTGCCAGCAGCTTGCGATCCATCCTGAACCAAGAGACCCAGTACTTC.

The V and J genes are TRBV7-9 and TRBJ2-7; 10 bases match TRBD1. V lost 5 bases to trimming and J lost 4 bases; unmatched junction nucleotides: 8. Germline V lookup: CDR1 SEHNR, CDR2 FQNEAQ (reference sequence). This CDR3 is built from 15 residues. This chain's CDR3 is CASSDPGTGAYEQYF. The CDR3 coding sequence is TGTGCCAGCAGCGACCCCGGGACAGGGGCGTACGAGCAGTACTTC.

The V and J genes are TRBV29-1 and TRBJ2-5; 10 nucleotides match TRBD1. Germline CDR1 reads SQVTM; CDR2 reads ANQGSEA. The CDR3 sequence is 15 residues long. V gave up 6 bases and J gave up 5 bases; unmatched junction bases: 12. CDR3 sequence (DNA): TGCAGCGTGATAGGGATCGACAGGGGGCTGGAGACCCAGTACTTC. This gives the protein CSVIGIDRGLETQYF. Full variable domain (outside the CDR3, taken from reference TRBV29-1 and TRBJ2-5): SAVISQKPSRDICQRGTSLTIQCQVDSQVTMMFWYRQQPGQSLTLIATANQGSEATYESGFVIDKFPISRPNLTFSTLTVSNMSPEDSSIYLCSVIGIDRGLETQYFGPGTRLLVL.

V is TRBV18 and J is TRBJ2-2, with 7 nucleotides matching TRBD2. Germline values: CDR1 KGHSH, CDR2 LQKENI. The CDR3 spans 16 residues. V was pared by 0 bases and J by 6 bases, with 7 bases of the junction left unmatched. DNA of the CDR3: TGTGCCAGCTCACCACCCCGCGGGAGCTGGTCCGGGGAGCTGTTTTTT. Amino acids: CASSPPRGSWSGELFF. Complete variable domain (other parts from reference TRBV18 and TRBJ2-2): NAGVMQNPRHLVRRRGQEARLRCSPMKGHSHVYWYRQLPEEGLKFMVYLQKENIIDESGMPKERFSAEFPKEGPSILRIQQVVRGDSAAYFCASSPPRGSWSGELFFGEGSRLTVL.

The rearrangement uses TRBV18 and TRBJ1-1, with a weak D call TRBD1 (5 bases). CDR1 is KGHSH and CDR2 is LQKENI in the germline V gene. The CDR3 is 16 amino acids. Trimming left V 5 bases short and J 3 bases short, with 19 bases between. CDR3 region: CASSFRQGMTDTEAFF. DNA of the CDR3: TGTGCCAGCTCATTTCGCCAGGGCATGACTGACACTGAAGCTTTCTTT. Combining the CDR3 with reference TRBV18 and TRBJ1-1 gives the whole variable domain NAGVMQNPRHLVRRRGQEARLRCSPMKGHSHVYWYRQLPEEGLKFMVYLQKENIIDESGMPKERFSAEFPKEGPSILRIQQVVRGDSAAYFCASSFRQGMTDTEAFFGQGTRLTVV.

This sequence joins TRBV9 and TRBJ1-1; tentative D call: TRBD1 (6 bases). This CDR3 contains 16 residues. Germline V gene data show CDR1 as SGDLS and CDR2 as YYNGEE. The germline V and J ends were trimmed by 0 bases and 6 bases, with 18 bases remaining between them. The CDR3 protein is CASSVEPGAPGAEAFF. DNA for the CDR3: TGTGCCAGCAGCGTAGAGCCAGGGGCCCCTGGGGCTGAAGCTTTCTTT.

The chain recombines TRBV6-1 with TRBJ2-7; D is unresolved. Per the germline V gene, CDR1 is MNHNS and CDR2 is SASEGT. The CDR3 spans 14 residues. Deletions cut 2 bases from V and 3 bases from J, with 11 bases between. CDR3 region: CASSEFFRDYEQYF. The CDR3 DNA reads TGTGCCAGCAGTGAATTTTTCCGAGACTACGAGCAGTACTTC.

The rearrangement joins TRBV7-8 to TRBJ2-2, with TRBD2 matching over 9 bases. Losses at the gene ends were 6 bases for V and 6 bases for J; bases not matched to a gene: 14. The CDR3 is 17 residues long. Germline assignment: CDR1 SGHVS and CDR2 FQNEAQ. CDR3 nucleotide sequence: TGTGCCAGCAGTATATATCTAACAGCGGGAGGTCCCGGGGAGCTGTTTTTT. Protein: CASSIYLTAGGPGELFF.

The chain links TRBV7-9 to TRBJ1-3; D remains unclear. The CDR3 spans 14 residues. V lost 3 bases, J lost 3 bases, and 9 bases lay in between. The germline V gene encodes CDR1 SEHNR and CDR2 FQNEAQ (reference sequence). This chain's CDR3 is CASSLSENGNTIYF. The CDR3 coding sequence is TGTGCCAGCAGCTTGTCCGAAAATGGAAACACCATATATTTT.

The chain has TRBV11-2 and TRBJ1-3; D unclear. V was pared by 2 bases and J by 0 bases, with 2 bases between. There are 13 residues in the CDR3. Germline values: CDR1 SGHAT, CDR2 FQNNGV. Here the CDR3 reads CASSLNSGNTIYF. CDR3 in DNA: TGTGCCAGCAGCTTAAACTCTGGAAACACCATATATTTT. Full variable domain (remainder filled in from reference TRBV11-2 and TRBJ1-3): EAGVAQSPRYKIIEKRQSVAFWCNPISGHATLYWYQQILGQGPKLLIQFQNNGVVDDSQLPKDRFSAERLKGVDSTLKIQPAKLEDSAVYLCASSLNSGNTIYFGEGSWLTVV.

V gene TRBV19 combines with J gene TRBJ2-3; possibly TRBD2 for D (5 bases). Deletions cut 3 bases from V and 3 bases from J, with 13 bases between. Germline CDR1 reads LNHDA; CDR2 reads SQIVND (reference sequence). CDR3 size: 15 residues. CDR3 nucleotide sequence: TGTGCCAGTAGTATGGGAGTTAGGACGACAGATACGCAGTATTTT. Translating gives CASSMGVRTTDTQYF.

This rearrangement joins TRBV29-1 to TRBJ2-7; possibly TRBD1 or TRBD2 for D (5 bases each). Germline V CDR1 and CDR2: SQVTM, ANQGSEA. The CDR3 is 14 amino acids. Trimming removed 1 base from V and 3 bases from J, with 13 bases in between. CDR3 sequence reads: CSVEVRGRDYEQYF. The CDR3 nucleotides are TGCAGCGTTGAAGTGAGGGGCCGAGACTACGAGCAGTACTTC.

V is TRBV4-1 and J is TRBJ2-7, with 8 bases lining up with TRBD1. J lost 3 bases, V lost 1 base, and 5 bases had no gene match. CDR1 is MGHRA, CDR2 YSYEKL, per germline. The CDR3 has 15 amino acids. CDR3 sequence: CASSQVWTGNYEQYF. CDR3 DNA sequence: TGCGCCAGCAGCCAAGTCTGGACAGGGAACTACGAGCAGTACTTC.

This rearrangement joins TRBV7-8 to TRBJ1-5, with 7 bases identical to TRBD1. Germline values: CDR1 SGHVS, CDR2 FQNEAQ. The CDR3 runs 15 residues. Trimming removed 5 bases from V and 0 bases from J; junction bases left unmatched: 4. The DNA of the CDR3 is TGTGCCAGCAGCGGGGGGACAGTTAGCAATCAGCCCCAGCATTTT. Its translation: CASSGGTVSNQPQHF.

V usage is TRBV27 and J usage is TRBJ2-3; TRBD2 might be the D (6 bases). V was trimmed by 5 bases and J by 0 bases, leaving 15 bases between them. CDR3 size: 16 residues. Per germline, CDR1 MNHEY and CDR2 SMNVEV (reference sequence). CDR3 sequence: CASSPFGGFSTDTQYF. The CDR3 DNA reads as TGTGCCAGCAGTCCCTTCGGAGGGTTTAGCACAGATACGCAGTATTTT.

Notes on this clone: Other DNA sequences in this specimen translate into the identical CDR3. CDR3 sequence: CASSSPSTDTQYF. As DNA, the CDR3 is TGTGCCAGCAGCTCCCCCAGCACAGATACGCAGTATTTT. The V and J genes are TRBV7-9 and TRBJ2-3; D is unresolved. Deletions cut 4 bases from V and 0 bases from J, with 5 bases between. The length of the CDR3 is 13 residues. In germline, CDR1 is SEHNR, CDR2 FQNEAQ (reference sequence).